Sequencing of this T cell receptor (beta chain) was carried out in a study of blood T cell repertoires in COVID-19. Original processing methods: Using reference gene primer amplification, nucleated cell counts were estimated. Method: immunoSEQ multiplex PCR; TCRdb's copy keeps in-frame clones and lacks some. The V and J calls and clone size were taken over from that table, and D and trimming were inferred from the DNA. The repertoire holds about 230,000 clones, with 70% to 90% as singletons. Participants were placed into cohorts based on the clinical history they reported. This CDR3 has 14 residues. The V end was cut by 3 bases, the J end by 0 bases, with 3 bases between. The V gene's germline CDR1 is MNHEY and CDR2 SMNVEV (reference sequence).

Sequenced input: PBMCs or T cells enriched from blood (not recorded which). This TCR derives from a woman in her forties with acute COVID-19. V and J are TRBV27 and TRBJ1-6; D is ambiguous. The CDR3 spells CASSFVSYNSPLHF. The CDR3 coding sequence is TGTGCCAGCAGTTTCGTCTCCTATAATTCACCCCTCCACTTT.